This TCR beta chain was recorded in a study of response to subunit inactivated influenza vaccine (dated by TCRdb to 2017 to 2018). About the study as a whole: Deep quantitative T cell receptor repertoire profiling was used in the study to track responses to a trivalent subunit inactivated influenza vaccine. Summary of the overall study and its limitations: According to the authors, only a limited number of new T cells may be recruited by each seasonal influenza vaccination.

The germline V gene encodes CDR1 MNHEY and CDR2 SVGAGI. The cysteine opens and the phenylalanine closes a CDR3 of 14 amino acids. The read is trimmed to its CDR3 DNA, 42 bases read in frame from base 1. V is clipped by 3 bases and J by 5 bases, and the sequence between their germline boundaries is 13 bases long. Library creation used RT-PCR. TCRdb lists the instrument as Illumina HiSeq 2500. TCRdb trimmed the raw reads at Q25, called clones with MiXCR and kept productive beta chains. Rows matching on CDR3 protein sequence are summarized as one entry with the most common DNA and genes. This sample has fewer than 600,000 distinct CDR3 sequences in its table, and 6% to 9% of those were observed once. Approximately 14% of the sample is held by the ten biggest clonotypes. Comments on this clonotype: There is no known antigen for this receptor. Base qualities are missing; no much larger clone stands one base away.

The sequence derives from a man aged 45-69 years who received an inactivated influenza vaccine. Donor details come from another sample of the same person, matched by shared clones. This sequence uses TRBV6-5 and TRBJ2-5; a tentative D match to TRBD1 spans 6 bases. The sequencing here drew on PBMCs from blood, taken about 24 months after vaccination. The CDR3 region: CASSYTRGMETQYF. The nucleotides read TGTGCCAGCAGTTATACAAGGGGGATGGAGACCCAGTACTTC.